The present T cell receptor (beta chain) was sequenced within a study of OX40 agonist ivuxolimab in advanced cancers. For the study at large: Treatment of patients was with ivuxolimab, an agonistic anti-OX40 (CD134) antibody. Three patients showed partial responses: one hepatocellular carcinoma and two cutaneous melanoma cases. Among those enrolled, mean age was about 60 years (range about 23 to 90) and 82.7% were male. Prior therapy, whether anti-PD-1, anti-PD-L1 or anti-CTLA-4, was allowed, and roughly 40% had some.

CDR1 and CDR2 (germline): MNHNS, SASEGT. The CDR3 runs 15 residues. J lost 2 bases, V lost 4 bases, and 4 bases had no gene match. The assay was immunoSEQ multiplex PCR, and TCRdb's table has in-frame clones only and misses some. The sample includes approximately 64,000 clones, roughly four fifths of them seen just once. Source: CD4+ or CD8+ T cells sorted from blood, taken in a trial of the OX40 agonist ivuxolimab. The TCR sequence derives from an adult with an advanced solid tumor such as melanoma, head and neck, liver or kidney cancer. This chain connects TRBV6-1 to TRBJ2-1, with 8 bases that match TRBD2. The CDR3 region has the DNA TGTGCCAGCAGTGGGGGCGGGAGGCCCTACAATGAGCAGTTCTTC. It yields the protein CASSGGGRPYNEQFF.